Listed below are T cell receptor delta chains from one sample, sequenced in a study of Vδ1+ human thymocytes. TCRdb re-called the multiplex PCR reads via CATT. This table holds under 80,000 delta-chain clones, around 32% found once. Sequenced sample: Vdelta1+ gamma-delta thymocytes from the thymus. Every receptor here comes from a boy in the first two years of life who had congenital heart surgery. Both conserved end residues are part of each CDR3. Fields, in order: J gene, V gene, D gene, clone size, CDR3 protein, CDR3 DNA. D genes are given only for firm matches. The size field is filled for only some rows; it gives once, few, many or a size class.

>TRDJ1|TRDV1|TRDD3|-
CALGELRPADYWGVPPSYTDKLIF
TGTGCTCTTGGGGAACTAAGGCCCGCCGATTACTGGGGGGTCCCCCCCTCGTACACCGATAAACTCATCTTT
>TRDJ1|TRDV1|TRDD3|-
CALGESSYPRVLGDWGYTDKLIF
TGTGCTCTTGGGGAATCTTCGTACCCCCGCGTACTGGGGGATTGGGGGTACACCGATAAACTCATCTTT
>TRDJ1|TRAV29/DV5|-|-
CSVLLCSKRHVMTGGYTDKLIF
-
>TRDJ1|TRDV1|-|-
CALGELRWGFSLADKLIF
TGTGCTCTTGGGGAACTACGCTGGGGATTTTCCCTCGCCGATAAACTCATCTTT
>TRDJ1|TRDV1|-|few
CALGVLLHSLYWVPLDTDKLIF
TGTGCTCTTGGGGTTCTCCTTCATTCCCTCTACTGGGTCCCTCTGGACACCGATAAACTCATCTTT
>TRDJ1|TRDV1|-|few
CALGEPEKRKGYDPSTDKLIF
TGTGCTCTTGGGGAACCGGAAAAACGGAAGGGATATGATCCAAGCACCGATAAACTCATCTTT
>TRDJ1|TRDV1|TRDD3|few
CALGTPRSPPLGDRLIF
TGTGCTCTTGGGACTCCCCGATCCCCCCCCCTGGGGGATAGACTCATCTTT
>TRDJ1|TRDV1|-|-
CALGEIDSYAYWDRGKLIF
TGTGCTCTTGGGGAGATCGACTCTTACGCGTACTGGGATCGGGGTAAACTCATCTTT
>TRDJ1|TRDV1|TRDD3|few
CALGAACGGCPDKLIF
TGTGCTCTTGGGGCGGCGTGCGGGGGATGCCCCGATAAACTCATCTTT
>TRDJ1|TRDV1|-|once
CALGELRPPAVGGLLSTDKLIF
TGTGCTCTTGGGGAATTACGGCCCCCGGCGGTGGGGGGTCTCCTTTCCACCGATAAACTCATCTTT
>TRDJ1|TRDV1|TRDD3|-
CALGERYYYWGRNTDKLIF
TGTGCTCTTGGGGAACGCTACTACTACTGGGGGAGGAACACCGATAAACTCATCTTT
>TRDJ1|TRDV2|TRDD3|-
CACDTCTGGYGKLIF
TGTGCCTGTGACACGTGTACTGGGGGATACGGCAAACTCATCTTT
>TRDJ1|TRDV1|-|few
CALGERRSYRSVHPHTDKLIF
TGTGCTCTTGGGGAACGCCGATCGTATCGGTCGGTCCACCCGCACACCGATAAACTCATCTTT
>TRDJ1|TRDV1|TRDD3|-
CALGDPPWPRQGIWGRTRTDKLIF
TGTGCTCTTGGGGACCCCCCTTGGCCCCGACAGGGTATCTGGGGGAGAACACGCACCGATAAACTCATCTTT
>TRDJ1|TRDV1|-|few
CALGDSTPNVTSGGIGTDKLIF
TGTGCTCTTGGGGACTCCACTCCAAACGTGACATCTGGTGGGATTGGCACCGATAAACTCATCTTT
>TRDJ1|TRDV1|TRDD3|few
CALGGTSLLGAYTDKLIF
TGTGCTCTTGGAGGTACGTCCTTACTGGGGGCCTACACCGATAAACTCATCTTT
>TRDJ1|TRDV1|TRDD3|-
CALGETSYTFLWGIRKLIF
TGTGCTCTTGGGGAAACATCATACACCTTCCTTTGGGGGATACGTAAACTCATCTTT
>TRDJ1|TRDV1|-|few
CALGLQRRPYTDKLIF
TGTGCTCTTGGGCTTCAGAGGAGACCGTACACCGATAAACTCATCTTT
>TRDJ1|TRDV1|TRDD3|few
CALGLLYRVWGITDKLIF
TGTGCTCTTGGGCTACTCTACAGAGTCTGGGGGATAACCGATAAACTCATCTTT
>TRDJ1|TRDV1|-|-
CALGEVNYTDKLIF
TGTGCTCTTGGGGAAGTTAATTACACCGATAAACTCATCTTT
>TRDJ1|TRDV2|TRDD3|few
CACADIGGYIADKLIF
TGTGCCTGTGCTGATATTGGGGGATACATCGCCGATAAACTAATCTTT
>TRDJ1|TRDV1|TRDD3|-
CALGELPGRDTEPPLTDKLIF
TGTGCTCTTGGGGAACTTCCTGGTCGGGATACTGAACCTCCTTTGACCGATAAACTCATCTTT
>TRDJ1|TRDV1|-|-
CALGELPSWGPCTDKLIF
TGTGCTCTTGGGGAACTTCCTTCCTGGGGCCCGTGCACCGATAAACTCATCTTT
>TRDJ1|TRDV1|-|-
CALGELSYLLGTHTDKLIF
TGTGCTCTTGGGGAACTCTCCTACCTTTTGGGGACTCACACCGATAAACTCATCTTT
>TRDJ1|TRDV1|TRDD3|few
CALGDPQSTVRSGGRPRKLIF
TGTGCTCTTGGGGACCCACAGTCTACGGTACGGTCTGGGGGAAGGCCGAGGAAACTCATCTTT
>TRDJ1|TRDV1|TRDD3|few
CALGELRWGYADTDKLIF
TGTGCTCTTGGGGAGCTACGTTGGGGATACGCAGACACCGATAAACTCATCTTT
>TRDJ1|TRDV1|-|-
CALGERCWGPYTDKLIF
TGTGCTCTTGGGGAACGGTGCTGGGGACCGTACACCGATAAACTCATCTTT
>TRDJ1|TRDV1|TRDD3|-
CALGPPPGGYEIDKLIF
TGTGCTCTTGGACCCCCCCCTGGCGGATACGAGATCGATAAACTCATCTTT
>TRDJ1|TRDV1|-|-
CALGFIPVGILYTDKLIF
TGTGCTCTTGGGTTTATTCCGGTGGGGATTTTGTACACCGATAAACTCATCTTT
>TRDJ1|TRDV1|-|few
CALGELTRLTILSSVDKLIF
TGTGCTCTTGGGGAACTAACTCGTCTTACCATACTCTCCTCCGTCGATAAACTCATCTTT
>TRDJ1|TRDV1|TRDD3|few
CALGELAFLRKVLGDTPDKLIF
TGTGCTCTTGGGGAACTTGCCTTCCTAAGGAAAGTACTGGGGGATACTCCCGATAAACTCATCTTT
>TRDJ1|TRDV1|-|-
CALGEHPYLGDTDKLIF
TGTGCTCTTGGGGAACATCCCTACTTGGGGGACACCGATAAACTCATCTTT
>TRDJ1|TRDV1|-|few
CALGELRPSPFVLGRARNQSDKLIF
TGTGCTCTTGGGGAACTTAGACCTTCCCCCTTCGTACTGGGTAGGGCACGGAATCAGTCCGATAAACTCATCTTT
>TRDJ2|TRDV2|TRDD3|many
CACDTSEIWGAQLFF
TGTGCCTGTGACACCTCGGAGATCTGGGGGGCACAACTCTTCTTT
>TRDJ1|TRDV2|-|few
CACDPPVPNLYTDKLIF
TGTGCCTGTGACCCCCCGGTACCGAATTTGTACACCGATAAACTCATCTTT
>TRDJ1|TRDV1|TRDD3|-
CALGESTNTAFLTYWGIPRYTDKLIF
TGTGCTCTTGGGGAATCAACTAATACGGCCTTCCTGACCTACTGGGGGATACCCCGGTACACCGATAAACTCATCTTT
>TRDJ1|TRDV1|TRDD3|-
CALGELRGIRMLSPKWADKLIF
TGTGCTCTTGGGGAACTCAGGGGGATAAGAATGCTATCACCGAAATGGGCCGATAAACTCATCTTT
>TRDJ1|TRDV1|TRDD3|-
CALASLFPLGKWGILVLIF
TGTGCTCTTGCAAGTCTCTTTCCTTTGGGTAAATGGGGGATATTAGTACTCATCTTT
>TRDJ1|TRDV1|-|-
CALGEREGDPYTDKLIF
TGTGCTCTTGGGGAACGGGAGGGTGACCCGTACACCGATAAACTCATCTTT
>TRDJ1|TRDV2|TRDD3|many
CACDTPKTGGSDKLIF
TGTGCCTGTGACACTCCGAAGACTGGGGGAAGCGATAAACTCATCTTT
>TRDJ1|TRDV1|TRDD3|few
CALGNYGLGDWADKLIF
TGTGCTCTTGGGAACTACGGACTGGGGGATTGGGCCGATAAACTCATCTTT
>TRDJ1|TRDV1|-|few
CALGDPRPLLPQYTDKLIF
TGTGCTCTTGGGGATCCCCGCCCGCTCCTCCCCCAGTACACCGATAAACTCATCTTT
>TRDJ1|TRDV1|TRDD3|-
CALGERGTGEDKLIF
TGTGCTCTTGGGGAAAGGGGTACTGGGGAGGATAAACTCATCTTT
>TRDJ1|TRDV1|-|-
CALGEGDPGELIF
TGTGCTCTTGGGGAAGGGGACCCCGGCGAACTCATCTTT
>TRDJ1|TRDV1|TRDD3|-
CALGEYGFPWGTYTDKLIF
TGTGCTCTTGGGGAATATGGATTCCCGTGGGGGACTTACACCGATAAACTCATCTTT
>TRDJ1|TRDV1|TRDD2|-
CALGEPCLPKGYTDKLIF
TGTGCTCTTGGGGAACCCTGCCTTCCTAAGGGGTACACCGATAAACTCATCTTT
>TRDJ1|TRDV1|TRDD2|few
CALGESSASYLFLDTDKLIF
TGTGCTCTTGGGGAAAGCTCGGCTTCCTACCTCTTTCTTGACACCGATAAACTCATCTTT
>TRDJ1|TRDV1|TRDD3|few
CALGELTSHPVVLGDHIVEAATDKLIF
TGTGCTCTTGGGGAACTCACCTCACATCCCGTCGTACTGGGGGATCACATCGTTGAGGCGGCCACCGATAAACTCATCTTT
>TRDJ1|TRDV1|TRDD3|-
CALGEQIPGGPYTDKLIF
TGTGCTCTTGGGGAACAAATACCTGGGGGACCGTACACCGATAAACTCATCTTT
>TRDJ1|TRDV1|TRDD3|few
CALGEPSKAYWGTQYTDKLIF
TGTGCTCTTGGGGAACCATCAAAGGCGTACTGGGGGACCCAATACACCGATAAACTCATCTTT
>TRDJ1|TRDV1|-|-
CALGDTAFF
TGTGCTCTTGGGGATACAGCCTTTTTC
>TRDJ1|TRDV1|-|few
CALEATGSRSDKLIF
TGTGCTCTTGAAGCCACCGGGTCCCGATCGGATAAACTCATCTTT
>TRDJ1|TRDV1|TRDD3|-
CALGGRFLLGDTSTDKLIF
TGTGCTCTTGGGGGCCGCTTCCTACTGGGGGATACGAGCACCGATAAACTCATCTTT